This T cell receptor beta chain is drawn from a study of naive and memory T cell subsets. Findings of the study overall: From naive to CM, EM and EMRA, diversity decreased and Gini increased. Naive and memory repertoire findings lacked a ground truth for validation.

Four subsets defined by CD45RA and CD27 were sorted after CD3, CD4, CD8 and live/dead staining. Both TRBC1 and TRBC2 were covered by a beta constant-region primer of two equimolar oligonucleotides. Ligation attached a single-stranded oligonucleotide with a 12-nucleotide UMI and the SP2 primer to the cDNA 3' end. MiXCR was run by TCRdb on the UMI-ligation and nested PCR reads, yielding one entry per CDR3 protein. The sample lists 130,000 to 150,000 distinct CDR3 sequences; approximately 15% were seen once. The V end lost 4 bases, the J end lost 1 base, and 6 bases lay between the germline ends. The CDR3 totals 13 residues. Germline values: CDR1 SGHTA, CDR2 FQGNSA. As concerns this clonotype: Its specificity is unknown.

The sequenced sample consisted of naive CD4+ T cells from blood. The sequence was collected from a human donor in good health. This chain uses TRBV7-2 with TRBJ2-3; no definite D call. The CDR3 region has the DNA TGTGCCAGCAGCTACGTGGGCACAGATACGCAGTATTTT. It encodes CASSYVGTDTQYF. The whole variable domain, filled in from reference TRBV7-2 and TRBJ2-3, reads GAGVSQSPSNKVTEKGKDVELRCDPISGHTALYWYRQSLGQGLEFLIYFQGNSAPDKSGLPSDRFSAERTGGSVSTLTIQRTQQEDSAVYLCASSYVGTDTQYFGPGTRLTVL.